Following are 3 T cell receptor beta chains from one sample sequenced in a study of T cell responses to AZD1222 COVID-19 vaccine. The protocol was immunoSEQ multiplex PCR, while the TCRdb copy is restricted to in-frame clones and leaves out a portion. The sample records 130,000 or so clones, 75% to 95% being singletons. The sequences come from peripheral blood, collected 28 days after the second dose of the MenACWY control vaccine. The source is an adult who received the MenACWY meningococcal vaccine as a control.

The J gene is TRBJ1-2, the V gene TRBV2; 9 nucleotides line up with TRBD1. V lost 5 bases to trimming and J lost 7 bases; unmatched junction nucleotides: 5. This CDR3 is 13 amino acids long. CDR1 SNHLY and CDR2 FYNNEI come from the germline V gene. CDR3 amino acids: CASSPTGGIGYTF. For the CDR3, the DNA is TGTGCCAGCAGTCCGACAGGGGGAATTGGCTACACCTTC. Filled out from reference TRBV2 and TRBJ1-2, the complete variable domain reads EPEVTQTPSHQVTQMGQEVILRCVPISNHLYFYWYRQILGQKVEFLVSFYNNEISEKSEIFDDQFSVERPDGSNFTLKIRSTKLEDSAMYFCASSPTGGIGYTFGSGTRLTVV.

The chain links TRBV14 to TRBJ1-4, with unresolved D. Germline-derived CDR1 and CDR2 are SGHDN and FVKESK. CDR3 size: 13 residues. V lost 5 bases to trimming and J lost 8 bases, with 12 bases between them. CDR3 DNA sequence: TGTGCCAGCAGCAACAATGTGGGGGAAAAACTGTTTTTT. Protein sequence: CASSNNVGEKLFF.

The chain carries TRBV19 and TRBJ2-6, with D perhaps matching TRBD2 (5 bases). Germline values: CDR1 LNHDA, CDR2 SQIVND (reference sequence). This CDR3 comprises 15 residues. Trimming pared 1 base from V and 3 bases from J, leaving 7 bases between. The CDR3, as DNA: TGTGCCAGTAGTATAGGGAGGAGTGGGGCCAACGTCCTGACTTTC. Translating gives CASSIGRSGANVLTF.